Listed below are T cell receptor beta chains from one sample, sequenced in a study of T cell responses to AZD1222 COVID-19 vaccine. TCRdb's table, derived via immunoSEQ multiplex PCR, lists solely in-frame clones and lacks some. The sample lists more than 100,000 clones; approximately 85% were seen once. The input for sequencing was peripheral blood, taken on day 0 of AZD1222 vaccination. The receptors were sampled from an adult in good health. CDR3s include the opening cysteine and the closing phenylalanine or tryptophan.

V gene	J gene	CDR3 protein
TRBV20-1	TRBJ2-7	CSARLPYEQYF
TRBV19	TRBJ1-2	CASSPGTPREGYTF
TRBV4-3	TRBJ2-5	CASSQDWGGQTQYF
TRBV5-5	TRBJ1-6	CASSLDSPNSPLHF
TRBV16	TRBJ1-2	CASSQPLKRGANYGYTF
TRBV28	TRBJ1-1	CASSYRITEAFF
TRBV28	TRBJ2-7	CASSSQTTVYEQYF
TRBV10-3	TRBJ1-1	CAISESNVNTEAFF
TRBV6-1	TRBJ1-5	CASSEAWGNQPQHF
TRBV18	TRBJ2-7	CASSPPPGTSYEQYF
TRBV7-2	TRBJ2-7	CASSHGRVEQYF
TRBV19	TRBJ1-6	CASSIDGEPSSYNSPLHF
TRBV2	TRBJ1-5	CASRKGAGSNQPQHF
TRBV5-6	TRBJ2-7	CASSLGGTETYEQYF
TRBV7-3	TRBJ2-6	CASSLYASPNRVVSGANVLTF
TRBV12-5	TRBJ1-2	CASGLSHRGTDYGYTF
TRBV6-5	TRBJ2-3	CASIAPEGGTQYF
TRBV12-3/TRBV12-4	TRBJ1-3	CASRRDVGNTIYF
TRBV5-6	TRBJ1-3	CASSLVHSGNTIYF
TRBV4-3	TRBJ2-7	CASSQGGAGVSYEQYF
TRBV12-3/TRBV12-4	TRBJ2-6	CASSYSGANVLTF
TRBV6-5	TRBJ1-2	CASKTGDVAGYTF
TRBV5-1	TRBJ1-5	CASSRTGLDQPQHF
TRBV12-3/TRBV12-4	TRBJ1-1	CASSQWDTEAFF
TRBV5-1	TRBJ1-2	CASSFDLTYGYTF